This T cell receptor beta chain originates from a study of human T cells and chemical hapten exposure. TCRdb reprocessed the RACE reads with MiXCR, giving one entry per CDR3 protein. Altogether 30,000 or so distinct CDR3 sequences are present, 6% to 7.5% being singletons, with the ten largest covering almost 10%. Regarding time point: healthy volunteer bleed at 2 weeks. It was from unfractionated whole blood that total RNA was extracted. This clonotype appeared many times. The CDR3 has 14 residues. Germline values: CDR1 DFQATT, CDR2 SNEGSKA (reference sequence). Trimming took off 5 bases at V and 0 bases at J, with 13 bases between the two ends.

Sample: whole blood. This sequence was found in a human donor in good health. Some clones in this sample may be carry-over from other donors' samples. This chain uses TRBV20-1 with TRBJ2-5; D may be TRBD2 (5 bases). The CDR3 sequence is CSAPDGKYQETQYF. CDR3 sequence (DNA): TGCAGTGCTCCAGACGGGAAATACCAAGAGACCCAGTACTTC.